Ten or more counts support the clone carrying this T cell receptor (beta chain). TCR beta CDR3 region amplification was performed from RNA transcripts. RT-PCR in the first round (using the HTBI primer set) targeted the TCR CDR3. From the multiplex PCR reads, TCRdb called clonotypes with MiXCR, one entry per CDR3 protein. The sample records approximately 630,000 distinct CDR3 sequences, roughly 16% being singletons. This entry comes from a study of T cells in Graves' hyperthyroidism and ophthalmopathy. This TCR was recovered from a woman between 25 and 40 years old with Graves' hyperthyroidism. The specimen sequenced was blood.

The CDR3 loop reads CASSQQDTQYF. The DNA for the CDR3 is TGTGCCAGCAGCCAGCAGGATACGCAGTATTTT. The rearrangement joins TRBV11-2 to TRBJ2-3; D not resolved. Trimming stripped 5 bases from V and 6 bases from J, with 6 bases between. Per the germline V gene, CDR1 is SGHAT and CDR2 is FQNNGV. CDR3 length: 11 residues.